The 9 T cell receptor beta chains below were found in one sample sequenced in a study of blood T cell repertoires in COVID-19. Profiled with immunoSEQ multiplex PCR; TCRdb holds only in-frame clones, not every one. The data show 60,000 to 95,000 clones, with roughly nine tenths seen just once and roughly 15% held by the top ten. Sample: peripheral blood. Every receptor here comes from a woman at least 80 years old with active or convalescent COVID-19.

This chain uses TRBV6-5 with TRBJ1-4; no clear D. The CDR3 sequence is 15 residues long. V was clipped by 2 bases and J by 5 bases, with 12 bases between them. Germline CDR1 is MNHEY and CDR2 is SVGAGI. CDR3 amino acids: CASSYVGRGNEKLFF. The CDR3 coding sequence is TGTGCCAGCAGTTACGTGGGCAGAGGGAATGAAAAACTGTTTTTT.

The chain has TRBV4-1 and TRBJ2-1; 10 bases are shared with TRBD2. This CDR3 contains 17 residues. The V gene's germline CDR1 is MGHRA and CDR2 YSYEKL. J lost 1 base, V lost 2 bases, and 5 bases had no gene match. In DNA form, the CDR3 reads TGCGCCAGCAGCCAACCTAGCGGGGGCCGTTCCTACAATGAGCAGTTCTTC. Encoded protein: CASSQPSGGRSYNEQFF.

The chain is built from TRBV24-1 and TRBJ1-2; no definite D call. Germline CDR1 reads KGHDR; CDR2 reads SFDVKD. Trimming pared 0 bases from V and 2 bases from J, leaving 6 bases between. This CDR3 comprises 14 residues. CDR3 DNA sequence: TGTGCCACCAGTGATTTGGAACTCAACTATGGCTACACCTTC. It translates to CATSDLELNYGYTF.

The chain has TRBV7-8 and TRBJ2-1; possibly TRBD1 for D (5 bases). The germline V gene encodes CDR1 SGHVS and CDR2 FQNEAQ. CDR3 length: 15 amino acids. Deletions cut 2 bases from V and 3 bases from J, with 11 bases between. CDR3 in DNA: TGTGCCAGCAGCTTACAATGGGGCAGCTACAATGAGCAGTTCTTC. Translating it yields CASSLQWGSYNEQFF.

The table lists this clone with a count of one. This chain connects TRBV28 to TRBJ1-2; D remains ambiguous. The CDR3 totals 14 residues. CDR1 and CDR2 (germline): MDHEN, SYDVKM. Deletions cut 8 bases from V and 4 bases from J, with 17 bases between. CDR3 residues: CASYPAGVLYGYTF. CDR3 nucleotide sequence: TGTGCCAGCTATCCCGCTGGAGTCCTCTATGGCTACACCTTC.

The chain has TRBV19 and TRBJ1-2; tentative D call: TRBD1 (5 bases). V was cut by 4 bases and J by 2 bases, with 14 bases left in between. The CDR3 spans 15 residues. CDR1 is LNHDA and CDR2 is SQIVND in the germline V gene (reference sequence). DNA for the CDR3: TGTGCCAGTAGTACTGGGACTGGTTTCAACTATGGCTACACCTTC. It specifies CASSTGTGFNYGYTF.

This clone was seen more than once but under ten times. The genes are TRBV9 and TRBJ2-2; maybe TRBD1 (6 bases). CDR1 and CDR2 (germline): SGDLS, YYNGEE. Trimming took off 0 bases at V and 4 bases at J, with 10 bases between the two ends. The CDR3 is 15 residues long. CDR3 DNA sequence: TGTGCCAGCAGCGTAGCCTCCAGGGGCACCGGGGAGCTGTTTTTT. Translating gives CASSVASRGTGELFF.

The chain combines TRBV9 with TRBJ2-1, with TRBD2 matching 10 bases. The CDR3 has 16 amino acids. V trimming: 0 bases; J trimming: 4 bases; junction bases outside the gene matches: 4. Germline-derived CDR1 and CDR2 are SGDLS and YYNGEE. In DNA form, the CDR3 reads TGTGCCAGCAGCGTAGCTGGAGCGGGGGGGTACAATGAGCAGTTCTTC. Translation: CASSVAGAGGYNEQFF.

The rearrangement uses TRBV7-9 and TRBJ1-3, with unresolved D. This CDR3 has 15 residues. The V gene's germline CDR1 is SEHNR and CDR2 FQNEAQ (reference sequence). The ends were cut back, 1 base at V and 0 bases at J, with 7 bases in the middle. The CDR3 region has the DNA TGTGCCAGCAGCTTAGTTCCGAGCTCTGGAAACACCATATATTTT. Its translation is CASSLVPSSGNTIYF.